The T cell receptor (beta chain) under discussion was sequenced for a study of blood T cell repertoires in COVID-19. Overall study: Acute and convalescent COVID-19 specimens originated in the United States, Italy and Spain.

In germline, CDR1 is LGHNT, CDR2 FRNRAP. The CDR3 is made up of 15 amino acids. The ends lost 7 bases at V and 7 bases at J; junction bases unmatched: 15. In the source study's methods: From reference gene primer amplification, estimates of nucleated cell counts were derived. Here immunoSEQ multiplex PCR was the method, and the copy in TCRdb shows in-frame clones only, minus some. V and J calls and clone size are those listed in that table; D and trimming were worked out from the DNA. The top ten hold around 2% of the sample, which has 100,000 or so clones, approximately 90% seen once. The chain is built from TRBV12-5 and TRBJ2-7; 8 nucleotides line up with TRBD2. This sequence was found in a middle-aged man with active COVID-19. The material sequenced was peripheral blood. The CDR3 loop is CASVREGGPPAEQYF. The CDR3 DNA is TGTGCTAGTGTCCGGGAGGGCGGGCCGCCCGCGGAGCAGTACTTC.